This T cell receptor (beta chain) was profiled in a study of T cell repertoires in cytomegalovirus infection. Overall study: Matching HLA type, along with CMV infection, was indicated by public TCR beta signatures. Study findings and constraints: The study found HLA-C-restricted CMV-specific TCR beta clonotypes dominating the ex vivo response.

Germline V lookup: CDR1 MGHRA, CDR2 YSYEKL. The CDR3 is 15 amino acids. V was shortened by 1 base and J by 0 bases, with 9 bases between the two germline ends. TCRdb ran MiXCR on the reads and lists one entry per CDR3 protein. The table includes a few hundred thousand distinct CDR3 sequences, around a quarter detected once. Details on this clonotype: What it binds is unknown.

The chain is built from TRBV4-1 and TRBJ1-2; D ambiguous. This clonotype was obtained from a human donor in good health (CMV status not recorded). Some clones in this sample may be carry-over from other donors' samples. The specimen sequenced was PBMCs. The CDR3 bases are TGCGCCAGCAGCCAAGTCCCAGATACTAACTATGGCTACACCTTC. Its protein is CASSQVPDTNYGYTF.